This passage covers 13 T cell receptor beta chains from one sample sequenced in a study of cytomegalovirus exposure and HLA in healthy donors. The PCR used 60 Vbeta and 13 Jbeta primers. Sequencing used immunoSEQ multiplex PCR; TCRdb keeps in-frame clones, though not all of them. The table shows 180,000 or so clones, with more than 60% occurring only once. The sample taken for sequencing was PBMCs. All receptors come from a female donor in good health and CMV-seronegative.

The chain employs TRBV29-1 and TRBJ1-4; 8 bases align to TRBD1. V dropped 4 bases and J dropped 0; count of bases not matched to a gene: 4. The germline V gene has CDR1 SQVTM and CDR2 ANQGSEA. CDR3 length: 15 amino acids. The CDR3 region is CSVGGTGTTNEKLFF. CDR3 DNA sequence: TGCAGCGTTGGCGGGACAGGCACAACTAATGAAAAACTGTTTTTT.

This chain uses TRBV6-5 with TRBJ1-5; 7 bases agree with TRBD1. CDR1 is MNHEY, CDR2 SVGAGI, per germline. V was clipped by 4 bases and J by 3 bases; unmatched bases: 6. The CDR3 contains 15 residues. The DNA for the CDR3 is TGTGCCAGCAGTTTACAGGGGTTGGACAATCAGCCCCAGCATTTT. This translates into CASSLQGLDNQPQHF.

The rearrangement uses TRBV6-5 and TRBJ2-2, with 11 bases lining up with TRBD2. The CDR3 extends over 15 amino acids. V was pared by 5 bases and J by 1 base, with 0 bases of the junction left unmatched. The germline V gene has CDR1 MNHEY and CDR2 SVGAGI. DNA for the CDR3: TGTGCCAGCAGTCTAGCGGGGGGGAACACCGGGGAGCTGTTTTTT. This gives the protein CASSLAGGNTGELFF.

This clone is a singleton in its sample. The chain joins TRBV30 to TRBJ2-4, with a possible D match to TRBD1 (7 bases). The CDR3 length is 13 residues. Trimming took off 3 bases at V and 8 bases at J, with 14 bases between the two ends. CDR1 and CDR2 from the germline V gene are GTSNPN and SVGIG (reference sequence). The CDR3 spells CAWSQDREDIQYF. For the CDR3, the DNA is TGTGCCTGGAGCCAAGACAGGGAGGACATTCAGTACTTC. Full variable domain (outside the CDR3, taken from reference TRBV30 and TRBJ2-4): SQTIHQWPATLVQPVGSPLSLECTVEGTSNPNLYWYRQAAGRGLQLLFYSVGIGQISSEVPQNLSASRPQDRQFILSSKKLLLSDSGFYLCAWSQDREDIQYFGAGTRLSVL.

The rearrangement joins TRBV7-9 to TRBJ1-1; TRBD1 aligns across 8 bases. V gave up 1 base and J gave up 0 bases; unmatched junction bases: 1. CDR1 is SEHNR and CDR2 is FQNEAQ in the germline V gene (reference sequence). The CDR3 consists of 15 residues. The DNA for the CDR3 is TGTGCCAGCAGCTTAGGGACAGGGATGAACACTGAAGCTTTCTTT. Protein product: CASSLGTGMNTEAFF.

The DNA of the CDR3 is TGTGCCAGCAGTTTACTACAGGGGACCAACTATGGCTACACCTTC. As protein: CASSLLQGTNYGYTF. The chain employs TRBV28 and TRBJ1-2; 7 bases are a match to TRBD1. Germline V gene lookup returns CDR1 MDHEN and CDR2 SYDVKM. The CDR3 is 15 amino acids. V was pared by 2 bases and J by 2 bases, with 5 bases of the junction left unmatched.

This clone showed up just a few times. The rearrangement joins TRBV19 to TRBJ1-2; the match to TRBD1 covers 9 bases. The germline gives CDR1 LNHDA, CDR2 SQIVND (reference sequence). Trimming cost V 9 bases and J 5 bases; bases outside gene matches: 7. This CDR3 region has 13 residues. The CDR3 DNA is TGTGCCAGAAAGACAGGGGGATGGTATGGCTACACCTTC. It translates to CARKTGGWYGYTF. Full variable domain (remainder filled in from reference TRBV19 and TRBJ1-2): DGGITQSPKYLFRKEGQNVTLSCEQNLNHDAMYWYRQDPGQGLRLIYYSQIVNDFQKGDIAEGYSVSREKKESFPLTVTSAQKNPTAFYLCARKTGGWYGYTFGSGTRLTVV.

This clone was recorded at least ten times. The CDR3 sequence is CASSYGQAKNIQYF. The DNA of the CDR3 is TGTGCCAGCAGCTACGGACAGGCCAAAAACATTCAGTACTTC. The chain has TRBV7-2 and TRBJ2-4; D perhaps matches TRBD1 (6 bases). The CDR3 length is 14 residues. In germline, CDR1 is SGHTA, CDR2 FQGNSA. V was shortened by 4 bases and J by 1 base, with 8 bases between the two germline ends.

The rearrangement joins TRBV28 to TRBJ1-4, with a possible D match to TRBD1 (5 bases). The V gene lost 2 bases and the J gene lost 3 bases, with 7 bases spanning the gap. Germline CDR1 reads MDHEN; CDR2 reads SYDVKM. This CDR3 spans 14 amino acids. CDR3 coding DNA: TGTGCCAGCAGTTTAGGGGGGGCTAATGAAAAACTGTTTTTT. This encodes CASSLGGANEKLFF.

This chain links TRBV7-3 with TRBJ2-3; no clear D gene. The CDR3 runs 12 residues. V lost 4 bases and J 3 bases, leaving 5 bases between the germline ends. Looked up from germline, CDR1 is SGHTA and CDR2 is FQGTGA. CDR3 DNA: TGTGCCAGCAGCTCACTTACAGATACGCAGTATTTT. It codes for CASSSLTDTQYF.

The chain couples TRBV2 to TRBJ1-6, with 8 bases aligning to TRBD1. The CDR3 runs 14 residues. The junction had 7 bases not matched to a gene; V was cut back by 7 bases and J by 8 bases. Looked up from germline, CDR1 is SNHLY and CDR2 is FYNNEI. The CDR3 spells CASIPGQAHSPLHF. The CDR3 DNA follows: TGTGCCAGCATCCCGGGACAGGCCCATTCACCCCTCCACTTT.

The CDR3 reads CAWSTGNQETQYF. In nucleotides, the CDR3 is TGTGCCTGGAGTACGGGGAACCAAGAGACCCAGTACTTC. The rearrangement joins TRBV30 to TRBJ2-5, with a possible D match to TRBD2 (5 bases). Germline CDR1 GTSNPN, CDR2 SVGIG (reference sequence). Trimming removed 2 bases at V and 0 bases at J, with 7 bases between. The CDR3 is 13 amino acids.

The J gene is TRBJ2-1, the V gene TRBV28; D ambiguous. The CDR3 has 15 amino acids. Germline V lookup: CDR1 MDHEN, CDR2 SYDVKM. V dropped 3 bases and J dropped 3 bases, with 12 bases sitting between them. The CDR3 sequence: CASSFFRVSYNEQFF. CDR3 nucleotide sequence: TGTGCCAGCAGTTTTTTCCGGGTGAGCTACAATGAGCAGTTCTTC.